Shown below are 20 T cell receptor beta chains from a single sample sequenced in a study of blood T cell repertoires in COVID-19. Sequencing was performed with immunoSEQ multiplex PCR; in TCRdb, only in-frame clones are kept and a portion is missing. Among approximately 300,000 clones listed, around 90% were seen once. Material: PBMCs or T cells enriched from blood (not recorded which). Receptor source: a woman younger than 45 who had recovered from COVID-19.

Details on this clone: A junction end diverges from the germline sequence, so it may reflect a read error. DNA of the CDR3: TGTGCCAGCAGGAGACAGGGGACCGGCGTCGGCCTAAATTTT. The encoded protein is CASRRQGTGVGLNF. The chain links TRBV9 to TRBJ2-3; 8 bases are shared with TRBD1. CDR1 SGDLS and CDR2 YYNGEE come from the germline V gene. The CDR3 is made up of 14 amino acids.

The chain links TRBV10-2 to TRBJ1-5, with a tentative D call TRBD1 (5 bases). Trimming pared 8 bases from V and 9 bases from J, leaving 20 bases between. The CDR3 spans 14 residues. CDR1 and CDR2 (germline): WSHSY, SAAADI. The CDR3 loop is CASGASAGVPPQHF. DNA for the CDR3: TGCGCCAGCGGAGCTAGTGCGGGGGTCCCGCCCCAGCATTTT.

This clone has just one count. The chain carries TRBV25-1 and TRBJ2-2; 10 bases are a match to TRBD2. J gave up 5 bases and V 2 bases, and 11 bases lay outside the gene matches. Germline CDR1 MGHDK, CDR2 SYGVNS. The CDR3 spans 18 residues. DNA for the CDR3: TGTGCCAGCAGTGAACCCCGGGCTAGCGGGGGCCTTACCGGGGAGCTGTTTTTT. This translates into CASSEPRASGGLTGELFF.

The chain links TRBV5-1 to TRBJ2-4, with 8 bases identical to TRBD1. J gave up 8 bases and V 3 bases, and 7 bases lay outside the gene matches. The CDR3 is 14 amino acids. Germline V gene data show CDR1 as SGHRS and CDR2 as YFSETQ. In DNA, the CDR3 is TGCGCCAGCAGCTCCAACAGGGGGGTGGACATTCAGTACTTC. Protein product: CASSSNRGVDIQYF.

The chain carries TRBV19 and TRBJ1-1; 7 bases line up with TRBD1. Losses at the gene ends were 7 bases for V and 2 bases for J; bases not matched to a gene: 13. Per the germline V gene, CDR1 is LNHDA and CDR2 is SQIVND (reference sequence). This CDR3 is 16 amino acids long. The CDR3: CASTAMGTAINTEAFF. The CDR3 coding sequence is TGTGCCAGTACCGCTATGGGGACAGCAATCAACACTGAAGCTTTCTTT. The whole variable domain, filled in from reference TRBV19 and TRBJ1-1, reads DGGITQSPKYLFRKEGQNVTLSCEQNLNHDAMYWYRQDPGQGLRLIYYSQIVNDFQKGDIAEGYSVSREKKESFPLTVTSAQKNPTAFYLCASTAMGTAINTEAFFGQGTRLTVV.

This clone has only one observation. V and J are TRBV5-6 and TRBJ1-3, with D uncertain. Trimming removed 1 base at V and 0 bases at J, with 14 bases between. CDR3 size: 17 residues. The germline V gene has CDR1 SGHDT and CDR2 YYEEEE. CDR3 region: CASSLFVPRDSGNTIYF. The CDR3 coding sequence is TGTGCCAGCAGCTTGTTTGTCCCCCGAGACTCTGGAAACACCATATATTTT.

The gene calls are TRBV18 and TRBJ1-1; TRBD1 aligns across 10 bases. Germline lookup yields CDR1 KGHSH and CDR2 LQKENI. V gave up 3 bases and J gave up 5 bases; unmatched junction bases: 6. The CDR3 totals 15 residues. CDR3 nucleotide sequence: TGTGCCAGCTCACCTAAGACAGGGGGCGGAACTGAAGCTTTCTTT. Encoded protein: CASSPKTGGGTEAFF. The whole variable domain, filled in from reference TRBV18 and TRBJ1-1, reads NAGVMQNPRHLVRRRGQEARLRCSPMKGHSHVYWYRQLPEEGLKFMVYLQKENIIDESGMPKERFSAEFPKEGPSILRIQQVVRGDSAAYFCASSPKTGGGTEAFFGQGTRLTVV.

This clone was found once. The V and J genes are TRBV10-3 and TRBJ2-7, with D possibly matching TRBD1 (6 bases). This CDR3 is 13 amino acids long. Germline V gives CDR1 ENHRY, CDR2 SYGVKD. Trimming pared 6 bases from V and 4 bases from J, leaving 13 bases between. CDR3 residues: CAIRPQGVYEQYF. The CDR3 DNA reads TGTGCCATCAGACCACAGGGTGTTTACGAGCAGTACTTC.

This chain uses TRBV30 with TRBJ1-5; the match to TRBD1 covers 8 bases. This CDR3 is built from 16 residues. The J segment lost 4 bases and the V segment lost 3 bases, leaving 11 bases of the junction unmatched. Per the germline V gene, CDR1 is GTSNPN and CDR2 is SVGIG (reference sequence). CDR3 bases: TGTGCCTGGAGGGAACCTAACAGGGGGGAGAATCAGCCCCAGCATTTT. This codes for CAWREPNRGENQPQHF. Looking up the rest from reference TRBV30 and TRBJ1-5 gives the full variable domain: SQTIHQWPATLVQPVGSPLSLECTVEGTSNPNLYWYRQAAGRGLQLLFYSVGIGQISSEVPQNLSASRPQDRQFILSSKKLLLSDSGFYLCAWREPNRGENQPQHFGDGTRLSIL.

This chain connects TRBV13 to TRBJ2-3, with 10 bases aligning to TRBD2. CDR1 and CDR2 from the germline V gene are PRHDT and FYEKMQ (reference sequence). Trimming removed 4 bases from V and 6 bases from J; junction bases left unmatched: 13. This CDR3 spans 17 amino acids. The CDR3 spells CASSSFQRGGPLDTQYF. DNA of the CDR3: TGTGCCAGCAGCTCCTTCCAGCGGGGGGGCCCTTTGGATACGCAGTATTTT.

The V gene is TRBV4-3, the J gene TRBJ2-1; 14 bases are shared with TRBD2. The CDR3 consists of 18 residues. Germline V gene data show CDR1 as LGHNA and CDR2 as YSLEER. V dropped 5 bases and J dropped 8; count of bases not matched to a gene: 14. CDR3 in DNA: TGCGCCAGCAGCAAGGGACTAGCGGGGGCCTCGGTTGTCCATGAGCAGTTCTTC. This encodes CASSKGLAGASVVHEQFF.

This clone has a single count. The rearrangement uses TRBV5-4 and TRBJ2-3; TRBD2 agrees at 10 bases. CDR3 size: 16 residues. The ends lost 0 bases at V and 4 bases at J; junction bases unmatched: 5. From germline, CDR1 is SGHNT and CDR2 YYREEE (reference sequence). CDR3 protein: CASSLGSGGVADTQYF. The CDR3 region has the DNA TGTGCCAGCAGCTTGGGCAGCGGGGGGGTGGCAGATACGCAGTATTTT.

This rearrangement joins TRBV7-2 to TRBJ1-2, with 7 bases aligning to TRBD1. CDR3 length: 17 amino acids. The germline CDR1 and CDR2 sequences are SGHTA and FQGNSA. Trimming removed 7 bases from V and 0 bases from J; junction bases left unmatched: 14. CDR3: CASTLGAGGSSNYGYTF. CDR3 DNA sequence: TGTGCCAGCACCCTAGGTGCAGGGGGTTCTTCTAACTATGGCTACACCTTC.

The chain has TRBV3-1 (or the pseudogene TRBV3-2) and TRBJ1-2; TRBD1 might be the D (5 bases). Deletions cut 8 bases from V and 7 bases from J, with 23 bases between. This CDR3 has 15 amino acids. The germline CDR1 and CDR2 sequences are LGHDT and YNNKEL (reference sequence). The CDR3 sequence is CASFAPGGGAGGYTF. CDR3 sequence (DNA): TGTGCCAGCTTCGCCCCGGGCGGGGGAGCCGGTGGCTACACCTTC.

V is TRBV19 and J is TRBJ1-5; 9 nucleotides agree with TRBD1. Trimming took 3 bases from V and 7 from J; bases not matched to a gene: 10. This CDR3 has 16 residues. The V gene's germline CDR1 is LNHDA and CDR2 SQIVND (reference sequence). The CDR3 loop reads CASSIRGGQGNQPQHF. The CDR3 DNA sequence: TGTGCCAGTAGTATCAGGGGTGGACAGGGGAACCAGCCCCAGCATTTT.

The chain employs TRBV5-4 and TRBJ1-2; D ambiguous. The V gene's germline CDR1 is SGHNT and CDR2 YYREEE (reference sequence). This CDR3 spans 13 amino acids. V lost 4 bases to trimming and J lost 1 base, with 8 bases between them. The CDR3 sequence is CASSRAGNYGYTF. CDR3 sequence (DNA): TGTGCCAGCAGCCGGGCGGGTAACTATGGCTACACCTTC.

V is TRBV7-2 and J is TRBJ1-1, with 9 nucleotides matching TRBD1. The V segment lost 3 bases and the J segment 7 bases; nucleotides outside the gene matches: 3. CDR1 and CDR2 (germline): SGHTA, FQGNSA. CDR3 length: 13 amino acids. CDR3 loop: CASSFKGQGEAFF. CDR3 bases: TGTGCCAGCAGCTTTAAGGGACAGGGTGAAGCTTTCTTT.

The gene calls are TRBV11-2 and TRBJ1-2, with D uncertain. This CDR3 region has 14 residues. V was pared by 4 bases and J by 3 bases, with 12 bases between. Germline V gene sequence: CDR1 SGHAT, CDR2 FQNNGV. The chain's CDR3 is CASSSVDTDYGYTF. For the CDR3, the DNA is TGTGCCAGCAGCTCGGTAGATACCGACTATGGCTACACCTTC.

This chain uses TRBV5-5 with TRBJ1-6; TRBD1 aligns across 7 bases. The V gene end was trimmed by 6 bases and the J gene end by 4 bases; junction bases not matched to a gene: 10. CDR3 size: 16 residues. Germline values: CDR1 SGHKS, CDR2 YYEKEE (reference sequence). The CDR3 is CASKKGAPDYNSPLHF. The CDR3 DNA sequence: TGTGCCAGCAAGAAGGGGGCCCCAGATTATAATTCACCCCTCCACTTT.

This chain links TRBV11-3 with TRBJ1-1; perhaps TRBD1 as D (5 bases). The CDR3 extends over 17 amino acids. V gave up 1 base and J gave up 1 base, with 16 bases separating them. Germline values: CDR1 SGHNT, CDR2 YENEEA. CDR3 DNA sequence: TGTGCCAGCAGCTTAGGAGGGGCGGGGCGAAGGAACACTGAAGCTTTCTTT. Its translation: CASSLGGAGRRNTEAFF.